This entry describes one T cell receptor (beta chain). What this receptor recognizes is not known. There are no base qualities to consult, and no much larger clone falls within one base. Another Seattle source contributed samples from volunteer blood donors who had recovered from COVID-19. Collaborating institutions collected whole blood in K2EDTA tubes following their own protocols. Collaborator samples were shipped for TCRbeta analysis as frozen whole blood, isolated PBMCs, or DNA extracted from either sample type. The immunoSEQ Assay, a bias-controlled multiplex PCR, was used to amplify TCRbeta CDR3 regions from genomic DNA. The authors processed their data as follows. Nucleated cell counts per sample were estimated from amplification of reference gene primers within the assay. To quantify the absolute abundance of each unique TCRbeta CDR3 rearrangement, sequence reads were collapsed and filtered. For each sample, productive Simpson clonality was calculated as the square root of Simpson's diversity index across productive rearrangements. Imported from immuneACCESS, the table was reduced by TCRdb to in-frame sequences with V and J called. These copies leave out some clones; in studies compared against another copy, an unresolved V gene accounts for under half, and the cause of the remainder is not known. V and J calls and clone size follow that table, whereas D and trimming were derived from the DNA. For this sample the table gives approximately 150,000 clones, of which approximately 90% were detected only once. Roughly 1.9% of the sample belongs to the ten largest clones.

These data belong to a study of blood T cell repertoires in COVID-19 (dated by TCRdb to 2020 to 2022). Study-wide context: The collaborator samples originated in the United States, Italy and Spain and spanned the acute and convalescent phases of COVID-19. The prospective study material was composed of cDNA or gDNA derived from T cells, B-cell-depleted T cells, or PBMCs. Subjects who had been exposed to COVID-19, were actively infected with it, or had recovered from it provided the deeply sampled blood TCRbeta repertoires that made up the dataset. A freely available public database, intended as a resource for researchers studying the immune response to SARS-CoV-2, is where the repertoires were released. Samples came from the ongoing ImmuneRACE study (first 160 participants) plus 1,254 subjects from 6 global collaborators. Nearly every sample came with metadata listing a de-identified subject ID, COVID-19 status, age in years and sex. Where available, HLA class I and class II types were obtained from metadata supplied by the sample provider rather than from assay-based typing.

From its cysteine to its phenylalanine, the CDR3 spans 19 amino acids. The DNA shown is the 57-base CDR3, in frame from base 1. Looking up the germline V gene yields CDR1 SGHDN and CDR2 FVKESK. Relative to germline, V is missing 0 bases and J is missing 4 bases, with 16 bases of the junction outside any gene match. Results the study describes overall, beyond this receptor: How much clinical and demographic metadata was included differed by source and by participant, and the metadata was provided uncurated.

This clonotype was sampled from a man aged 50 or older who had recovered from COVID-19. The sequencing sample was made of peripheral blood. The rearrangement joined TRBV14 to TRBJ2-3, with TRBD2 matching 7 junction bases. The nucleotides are TGTGCCAGCAGCCAAGAATTTTCGTGGAGGACTAGTAATTCAGATACGCAGTATTTT. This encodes CASSQEFSWRTSNSDTQYF.